This passage covers 5 T cell receptor beta chains from one sample sequenced in a study of vaccination effects on CD4 cells after COVID-19. Using immunoSEQ multiplex PCR, the repertoire was profiled, and TCRdb retains in-frame clones only, with some absent. Among about 28,000 clones, 75% to 85% were seen once, and the ten largest hold about 30%. Prior to sequencing, the ViraFEST assay stimulated PBMC with viral peptide pools, which expanded the antigen-specific CD4+ T cells. Following culture for about 11 days, CD4+ T cells were isolated. Neither prior SARS-CoV-2 infection nor positive nucleocapsid antibodies were present in the vaccine recipients. Their recognized antigens are unknown. The sequences come from CD4+ T cells from PBMCs cultured with SARS-CoV-2 spike peptides, collected before COVID-19 vaccination. Receptors were obtained from a human donor who received a COVID-19 vaccine.

This chain uses TRBV2 with TRBJ1-2, with D possibly TRBD1 on 6 matching bases. Germline V gene lookup returns CDR1 SNHLY and CDR2 FYNNEI. V dropped 3 bases and J dropped 3 bases, with 8 bases sitting between them. This CDR3 is built from 13 residues. CDR3 DNA: TGTGCCAGCAGTGAGGGGGCGGACTATGGCTACACCTTC. Its translation: CASSEGADYGYTF.

In this sample, this clone turned up once. The chain links TRBV27 to TRBJ2-3; D gene unclear. Germline loops: CDR1 MNHEY, CDR2 SMNVEV (reference sequence). The V end was cut by 6 bases, the J end by 5 bases, with 12 bases between. There are 13 residues in the CDR3. CDR3 amino acids: CASRKDVLDTQYF. CDR3 in DNA: TGTGCCAGCAGGAAGGACGTATTAGATACGCAGTATTTT.

The chain joins TRBV19 to TRBJ1-5; the D gene is possibly TRBD1 (5 bases). The CDR3 contains 17 residues. Germline-derived CDR1 and CDR2 are LNHDA and SQIVND (reference sequence). V was clipped by 0 bases and J by 0 bases, with 12 bases between them. This CDR3 is CASSIDKTTDSNQPQHF. The CDR3 DNA reads as TGTGCCAGTAGTATAGATAAAACGACAGATAGCAATCAGCCCCAGCATTTT.

The sample holds a few counts of this clone. The chain links TRBV7-9 to TRBJ2-7; D possibly uses TRBD1 or TRBD2 (5 bases each). V was clipped by 5 bases and J by 0 bases, with 23 bases between them. Germline CDR1 reads SEHNR; CDR2 reads FQNEAQ (reference sequence). This CDR3 contains 18 residues. CDR3 coding DNA: TGTGCCAGCAGCCTAGGCCCCCTTTGGGGACCGAGCTCCTACGAGCAGTACTTC. This encodes CASSLGPLWGPSSYEQYF.

This rearrangement joins TRBV5-8 to TRBJ2-3; 7 nucleotides align to TRBD1. The germline V gene has CDR1 SGHTS and CDR2 YDEGEE. With V trimmed by 4 bases and J by 4 bases, 6 bases remained unmatched. The CDR3 loop spans 14 amino acids. CDR3 DNA sequence: TGTGCCAGCAGCGGGGACAGAGGGGCAGATACGCAGTATTTT. It is translated as CASSGDRGADTQYF.